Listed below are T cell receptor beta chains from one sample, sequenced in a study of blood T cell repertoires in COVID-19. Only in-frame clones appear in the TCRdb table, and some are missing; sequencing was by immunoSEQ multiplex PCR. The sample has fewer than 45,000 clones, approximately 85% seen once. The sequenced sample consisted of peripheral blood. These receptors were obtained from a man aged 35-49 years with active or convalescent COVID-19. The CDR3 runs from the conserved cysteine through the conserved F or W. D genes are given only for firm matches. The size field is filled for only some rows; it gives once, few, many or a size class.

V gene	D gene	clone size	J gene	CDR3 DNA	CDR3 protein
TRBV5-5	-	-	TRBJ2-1	TGTGCCAGCAGCTCTCAGGGTCGCAATGAGCAGTTCTTC	CASSSQGRNEQFF
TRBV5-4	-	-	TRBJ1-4	TGTGCCAGCAGCTTGATGGGGGCCGCAGCAAAACTGTTTTTT	CASSLMGAAAKLFF
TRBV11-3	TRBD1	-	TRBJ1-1	TGTGCCAGCAGCTTTTCGACAGGGATGAACACTGAAGCTTTCTTT	CASSFSTGMNTEAFF
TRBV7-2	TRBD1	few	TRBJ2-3	TGTGCCAGCAGCGGATCACAGGGGTCTTACACAGATACGCAGTATTTT	CASSGSQGSYTDTQYF
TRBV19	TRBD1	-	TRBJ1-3	TGTGCCAGTAAGACAGGGTTCTCTGGAAACACCATATATTTT	CASKTGFSGNTIYF
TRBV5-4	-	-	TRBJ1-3	TGTGCCAGCAGCTTGGGGGGCAGCATCTTGCAACGCTCTGGAAACACCATATATTTT	CASSLGGSILQRSGNTIYF
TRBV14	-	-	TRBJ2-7	TGTGCCAGCAGCCGCCACACCTCCGAGCAGTACTTC	CASSRHTSEQYF
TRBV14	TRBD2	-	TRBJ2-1	TGTGCCAGCAACCGGGGGGGCGGGTACAATGAGCAGTTCTTC	CASNRGGGYNEQFF
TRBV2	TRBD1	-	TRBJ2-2	TGTGCCAGCAGTGTAGGGACAGGGGTAGACGGGGAGCTGTTTTTT	CASSVGTGVDGELFF
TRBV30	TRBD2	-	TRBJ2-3	TGTGCCTGTGTTGGGGCTAGCGGGAGTGCAGATACGCAGTATTTT	CACVGASGSADTQYF
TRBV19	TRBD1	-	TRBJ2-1	TGTGCCAGTAGTAGGGACAGTTCCTACAATGAGCAGTTCTTC	CASSRDSSYNEQFF
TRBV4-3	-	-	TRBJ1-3	TGCGCCAGCAGCCAAGAGGGGGGGGGAGGAAACACCATATATTTT	CASSQEGGGGNTIYF
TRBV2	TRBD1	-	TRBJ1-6	TGTGCCACCCGGGACAGGTTTAATTCACCCCTCCACTTT	CATRDRFNSPLHF
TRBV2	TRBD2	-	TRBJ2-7	TGTGCCAGCAGACGCGGACTAGCGGGAGGTCCCTCCTACGAGCAGTACTTC	CASRRGLAGGPSYEQYF
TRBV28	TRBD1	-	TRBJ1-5	TGTGCCAGCAGCAATGGACAGGGCAATCAGCCCCAGCATTTT	CASSNGQGNQPQHF
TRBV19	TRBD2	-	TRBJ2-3	TGTGCCAGTAGTTCTTTGGGACTAGCGGTGGAGTCAGATACGCAGTATTTT	CASSSLGLAVESDTQYF
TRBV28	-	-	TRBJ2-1	TGTGCCAGCATCCCCGGGTCTCGATTCTACAATGAGCAGTTCTTC	CASIPGSRFYNEQFF
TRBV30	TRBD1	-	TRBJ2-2	TGTGCCCGAACCCCGGACAGGGGAAACACCGGGGAGCTGTTTTTT	CARTPDRGNTGELFF
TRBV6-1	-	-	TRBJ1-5	TGTGCCAGCAGACAGTCAAATCAGCCCCATCATTTT	CASRQSNQPHHF
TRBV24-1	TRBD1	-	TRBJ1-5	TGTGCCACCAGTGACCGGACAGGGGGGAATCAGCCCCAGCATTTT	CATSDRTGGNQPQHF
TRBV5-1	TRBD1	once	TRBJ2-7	TGCGCCAGCAGCTCAGGGGGAATCAGCGAGCAGTACTTC	CASSSGGISEQYF
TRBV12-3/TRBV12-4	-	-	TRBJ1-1	TGTGCCAGCAGTATCAGGGGAAGTACTGAAGCTTTCTTT	CASSIRGSTEAFF
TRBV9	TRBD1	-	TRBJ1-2	TGTGCCAGCAGCACCGGACAGGGAGATGGCTACACCTTC	CASSTGQGDGYTF
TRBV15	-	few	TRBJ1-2	TGTGCCACCAGCAGAGATCTGGGGGGGAACTATGGCTACACCTTC	CATSRDLGGNYGYTF
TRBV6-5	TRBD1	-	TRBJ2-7	TGTGCCAGCAGCAAGACAGGGGTTGGGTCCTACGAGCAGTACTTC	CASSKTGVGSYEQYF
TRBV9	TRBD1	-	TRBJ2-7	TGTGCCAGCAGCGTGACAGGGGAAGTCAACGAGCAGTACTTC	CASSVTGEVNEQYF
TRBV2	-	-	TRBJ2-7	TGTGCCAGCAGTAGGACAACAATCGAGCAGTACTTC	CASSRTTIEQYF
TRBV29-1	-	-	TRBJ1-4	TGCAGCGTTGAACAGGCGGGCGAAAAACTGTTTTTT	CSVEQAGEKLFF
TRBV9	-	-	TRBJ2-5	TGTGCCAGCAGCGAGAGGGATCCGGGTTGGGAGACCCAGTACTTC	CASSERDPGWETQYF
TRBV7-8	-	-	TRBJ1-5	TGTGCCAGCAGCTCGTACAGGCTTTCATACAATCAGCCCCAGCATTTT	CASSSYRLSYNQPQHF
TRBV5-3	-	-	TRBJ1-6	TGTGCCAGAAGAAATAAGGACAGTTATAATTCACCCCTCCACTTT	CARRNKDSYNSPLHF
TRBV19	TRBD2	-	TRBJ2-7	TGTGCCAGTAGTATCCTAGCGGGAGACTCATCTATTTCCTACGAGCAGTACTTC	CASSILAGDSSISYEQYF
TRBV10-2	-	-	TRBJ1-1	TGCGCCAGCAGTGAGCCCCATCAGGGGAGTAGGTTGAAGACTGAAGCTTTCTTT	CASSEPHQGSRLKTEAFF